This TCR beta chain comes out of a study of T cells in narcolepsy. Study-wide results and limits: Reportedly, autoreactive clonotypes were serially detected in patients' blood but not controls'. HCRT-specific and TRIB2-specific autoreactive clonotypes appeared among same-patient CSF and blood CD4+ clonotypes. No autoreactive T cell clone sequences appeared in some memory CD4+ repertoires.

The CDR3 is 15 amino acids. Trimming left V 3 bases short and J 4 bases short, with 15 bases between. The germline CDR1 and CDR2 sequences are KGHSH and LQKENI. About this clone: Antigen specificity is unknown.

TCRdb's table, derived via immunoSEQ multiplex PCR, lists solely in-frame clones and lacks some. The table has under 40,000 clones, 80% to 85% seen once. J is TRBJ1-1 and V is TRBV18, with D perhaps matching TRBD1 (5 bases). The receptor was isolated from a human donor in good health. The source material was memory (CD45RA-) CD4+ T cells from blood. CDR3 coding DNA: TGTGCCAGCTCACCTCCGGACACCTGGGGCACTGAAGCTTTCTTT. It encodes CASSPPDTWGTEAFF.